The rows below give T cell receptor beta chains drawn from one sample of a study of glioma-infiltrating T cells after dendritic cell vaccination. Only in-frame clones appear in the TCRdb table, and some are missing; sequencing was by immunoSEQ multiplex PCR. The sample records tens of thousands of clones, about 84% being singletons. The sample consisted of blood, taken after dendritic cell vaccination. These receptors came from a human donor with glioblastoma. Both conserved end residues are part of each CDR3. Fields, in order: CDR3 length, J gene, D gene, clone size, V gene, CDR3 protein, CDR3 DNA. A D gene is named only where the DNA matches it firmly. Where a row states a size, it is once, few, many or the class of an expanded clone; other rows omit it.

cdr3_length: 15
j_call: TRBJ2-7
d_call: TRBD1
clone_size: .
v_call: TRBV30
cdr3_aa: CAWSVLGTGAYEQYF
cdr3_nt: TGTGCCTGGAGTGTATTAGGGACAGGGGCTTACGAGCAGTACTTC

cdr3_length: 13
j_call: TRBJ2-7
d_call: TRBD1
clone_size: .
v_call: TRBV10-1
cdr3_aa: CASSVGQGYEQYF
cdr3_nt: TGCGCCAGCAGTGTGGGACAGGGCTACGAGCAGTACTTC

cdr3_length: 13
j_call: TRBJ1-1
d_call: .
clone_size: .
v_call: TRBV9
cdr3_aa: CASSAEQVSEAFF
cdr3_nt: TGTGCCAGCAGCGCAGAACAGGTGTCTGAAGCTTTCTTT

cdr3_length: 14
j_call: TRBJ2-1
d_call: .
clone_size: .
v_call: TRBV9
cdr3_aa: CASSVGVSINEQFF
cdr3_nt: TGTGCCAGCAGCGTAGGAGTTAGTATCAATGAGCAGTTCTTC

cdr3_length: 15
j_call: TRBJ2-2
d_call: .
clone_size: .
v_call: TRBV7-3
cdr3_aa: CASSSQGGETGELFF
cdr3_nt: TGTGCCAGCAGCTCACAAGGGGGGGAGACCGGGGAGCTGTTTTTT

cdr3_length: 17
j_call: TRBJ2-2
d_call: TRBD2
clone_size: .
v_call: TRBV12-5
cdr3_aa: CASGSGLAGARTGELFF
cdr3_nt: TGTGCTAGTGGTTCGGGACTAGCGGGGGCGCGGACCGGGGAGCTGTTTTTT

cdr3_length: 11
j_call: TRBJ2-7
d_call: .
clone_size: .
v_call: TRBV29-1
cdr3_aa: CSVDDNYEQYF
cdr3_nt: TGCAGCGTTGACGACAACTACGAGCAGTACTTC

cdr3_length: 14
j_call: TRBJ1-4
d_call: .
clone_size: .
v_call: TRBV25-1
cdr3_aa: CASTRQATNEKLFF
cdr3_nt: TGTGCCAGCACCAGACAGGCAACTAATGAAAAACTGTTTTTT

cdr3_length: 12
j_call: TRBJ1-2
d_call: .
clone_size: .
v_call: TRBV30
cdr3_aa: CASSERFYGYTF
cdr3_nt: TGTGCCTCCTCCGAGAGATTCTATGGCTACACCTTC

cdr3_length: 15
j_call: TRBJ2-5
d_call: TRBD2
clone_size: .
v_call: TRBV27
cdr3_aa: CASSSSGGYQETQYF
cdr3_nt: TGTGCCAGCAGCTCTAGCGGGGGGTACCAAGAGACCCAGTACTTC

cdr3_length: 14
j_call: TRBJ2-7
d_call: TRBD1
clone_size: .
v_call: TRBV7-6
cdr3_aa: CASSIGQGAREQYF
cdr3_nt: TGTGCCAGCAGCATAGGACAGGGGGCGCGCGAGCAGTACTTC

cdr3_length: 14
j_call: TRBJ2-5
d_call: .
clone_size: few
v_call: TRBV6-1
cdr3_aa: CASIGAGTVETQYF
cdr3_nt: TGTGCCAGCATAGGGGCGGGGACGGTAGAGACCCAGTACTTC

cdr3_length: 15
j_call: TRBJ2-3
d_call: TRBD2
clone_size: .
v_call: TRBV7-3
cdr3_aa: CASSYTGGHTDTQYF
cdr3_nt: TGTGCCAGCAGTTACACGGGGGGGCACACAGATACGCAGTATTTT

cdr3_length: 17
j_call: TRBJ2-1
d_call: .
clone_size: .
v_call: TRBV28
cdr3_aa: CASRPARTYISYNEQFF
cdr3_nt: TGTGCCAGCAGACCGGCGAGGACTTACATATCCTACAATGAGCAGTTCTTC

cdr3_length: 15
j_call: TRBJ2-1
d_call: TRBD2
clone_size: few
v_call: TRBV4-1
cdr3_aa: CASSQARDYYNEQFF
cdr3_nt: TGCGCCAGCAGCCAAGCCAGGGACTATTACAATGAGCAGTTCTTC

cdr3_length: 14
j_call: TRBJ2-5
d_call: .
clone_size: .
v_call: TRBV18
cdr3_aa: CASSPTRIQETQYF
cdr3_nt: TGTGCCAGCTCACCGACACGGATCCAAGAGACCCAGTACTTC

cdr3_length: 15
j_call: TRBJ2-7
d_call: .
clone_size: .
v_call: TRBV7-6
cdr3_aa: CASSLGTGKSYEQYF
cdr3_nt: TGTGCCAGCAGCTTAGGAACAGGGAAATCCTACGAGCAGTACTTC

cdr3_length: 18
j_call: TRBJ1-2
d_call: TRBD1
clone_size: .
v_call: TRBV27
cdr3_aa: CASSLIGGQGIRRGGYTF
cdr3_nt: TGTGCCAGCAGTTTAATAGGGGGACAGGGAATCCGGCGGGGCGGCTACACCTTC

cdr3_length: 16
j_call: TRBJ1-4
d_call: .
clone_size: .
v_call: TRBV7-8
cdr3_aa: CASSLAQGEAVEKLFF
cdr3_nt: TGTGCCAGCAGCTTAGCGCAAGGGGAGGCGGTCGAAAAACTGTTTTTT

cdr3_length: 16
j_call: TRBJ2-5
d_call: TRBD1
clone_size: .
v_call: TRBV7-7
cdr3_aa: CASSLDSWDREETQYF
cdr3_nt: TGTGCTAGCAGCTTAGACTCTTGGGACAGGGAAGAGACCCAGTACTTC

cdr3_length: 15
j_call: TRBJ2-2
d_call: TRBD1
clone_size: .
v_call: TRBV7-6
cdr3_aa: CASSPEDREGGELFF
cdr3_nt: TGTGCCAGCAGCCCGGAGGACAGGGAAGGCGGGGAGCTGTTTTTT

cdr3_length: 17
j_call: TRBJ2-4
d_call: TRBD2
clone_size: .
v_call: TRBV5-1
cdr3_aa: CASSSIPGGPAKNIQYF
cdr3_nt: TGCGCCAGCAGCTCCATCCCGGGGGGTCCGGCCAAAAACATTCAGTACTTC

cdr3_length: 13
j_call: TRBJ1-1
d_call: .
clone_size: once
v_call: TRBV11-3
cdr3_aa: CASSLGGVTEAFF
cdr3_nt: TGTGCCAGCAGCTTAGGGGGGGTCACTGAAGCTTTCTTT

cdr3_length: 15
j_call: TRBJ2-7
d_call: TRBD2
clone_size: .
v_call: TRBV28
cdr3_aa: CASSLQAGGLYEQYF
cdr3_nt: TGTGCCAGCAGTTTACAAGCGGGGGGACTCTACGAGCAGTACTTC

cdr3_length: 16
j_call: TRBJ1-1
d_call: .
clone_size: .
v_call: TRBV18
cdr3_aa: CASSPPRGAMNTEAFF
cdr3_nt: TGTGCCAGCTCACCACCGCGGGGGGCCATGAACACTGAAGCTTTCTTT

cdr3_length: 14
j_call: TRBJ1-2
d_call: .
clone_size: once
v_call: TRBV11-3
cdr3_aa: CASSPRWGEGGYTF
cdr3_nt: TGTGCCAGCAGCCCTCGTTGGGGTGAGGGCGGCTACACCTTC

cdr3_length: 13
j_call: TRBJ2-2
d_call: .
clone_size: .
v_call: TRBV6-6
cdr3_aa: CASSGANTGELFF
cdr3_nt: TGTGCCAGCTCAGGGGCGAACACCGGGGAGCTGTTTTTT

cdr3_length: 13
j_call: TRBJ2-7
d_call: .
clone_size: .
v_call: TRBV5-5
cdr3_aa: CASSLSSSYEQYF
cdr3_nt: TGTGCCAGCAGCTTGTCTAGCTCCTACGAGCAGTACTTC

cdr3_length: 17
j_call: TRBJ1-3
d_call: .
clone_size: .
v_call: TRBV4-2
cdr3_aa: CASSQVTLELSGNTIYF
cdr3_nt: TGTGCCAGCAGCCAAGTAACCCTGGAGCTTTCGGGAAACACCATATATTTT

cdr3_length: 15
j_call: TRBJ2-2
d_call: .
clone_size: .
v_call: TRBV5-1
cdr3_aa: CASSLSGRGTGELFF
cdr3_nt: TGCGCCAGCAGCTTGTCGGGCCGGGGGACCGGGGAGCTGTTTTTT

cdr3_length: 15
j_call: TRBJ2-3
d_call: TRBD2
clone_size: .
v_call: TRBV7-3
cdr3_aa: CASSLYGGGRDTQYF
cdr3_nt: TGTGCCAGCAGCCTCTATGGGGGGGGTCGGGATACGCAGTATTTT

cdr3_length: 15
j_call: TRBJ2-1
d_call: TRBD1
clone_size: .
v_call: TRBV10-3
cdr3_aa: CAISDTGGYSDEQFF
cdr3_nt: TGTGCCATCAGTGATACAGGGGGGTATAGCGATGAGCAGTTCTTC

cdr3_length: 14
j_call: TRBJ2-1
d_call: TRBD2
clone_size: few
v_call: TRBV4-3
cdr3_aa: CASSPSGGWDEQFF
cdr3_nt: TGCGCCAGCAGCCCTAGCGGGGGGTGGGATGAGCAGTTCTTC

cdr3_length: 14
j_call: TRBJ2-7
d_call: TRBD2
clone_size: .
v_call: TRBV4-3
cdr3_aa: CASSPGLAMDEQYF
cdr3_nt: TGCGCCAGCAGCCCGGGACTAGCGATGGACGAGCAGTACTTC

cdr3_length: 16
j_call: TRBJ2-2
d_call: TRBD2
clone_size: .
v_call: TRBV5-4
cdr3_aa: CASSVSGGVNTGELFF
cdr3_nt: TGTGCCAGCAGCGTAAGCGGGGGGGTGAACACCGGGGAGCTGTTTTTT

cdr3_length: 15
j_call: TRBJ1-5
d_call: .
clone_size: once
v_call: TRBV5-6
cdr3_aa: CASSLWVVSVQPQHF
cdr3_nt: TGTGCCAGCAGCTTGTGGGTGGTTAGCGTTCAGCCCCAGCATTTT

cdr3_length: 18
j_call: TRBJ2-3
d_call: .
clone_size: .
v_call: TRBV5-6
cdr3_aa: CASSADLETRTSTDTQYF
cdr3_nt: TGTGCCAGCAGCGCCGACCTTGAGACCAGGACTAGCACAGATACGCAGTATTTT

cdr3_length: 13
j_call: TRBJ1-1
d_call: .
clone_size: .
v_call: TRBV7-8
cdr3_aa: CASSLTQNTEAFF
cdr3_nt: TGTGCCAGCAGCTTGACACAGAACACTGAAGCTTTCTTT

cdr3_length: 16
j_call: TRBJ2-5
d_call: TRBD2
clone_size: .
v_call: TRBV5-1
cdr3_aa: CASSFDGGGGQETQYF
cdr3_nt: TGCGCCAGCAGCTTTGATGGCGGGGGGGGGCAAGAGACCCAGTACTTC

cdr3_length: 14
j_call: TRBJ2-4
d_call: .
clone_size: .
v_call: TRBV11-2
cdr3_aa: CASSFSLAKNIQYF
cdr3_nt: TGTGCCAGCAGCTTTTCCCTAGCCAAAAACATTCAGTACTTC

cdr3_length: 13
j_call: TRBJ1-6
d_call: .
clone_size: .
v_call: TRBV7-3
cdr3_aa: CASSLSQNSPLHF
cdr3_nt: TGTGCCAGCAGCTTATCTCAGAATTCACCCCTCCACTTT

cdr3_length: 16
j_call: TRBJ2-3
d_call: .
clone_size: .
v_call: TRBV4-3
cdr3_aa: CASSQEGWGPTDTQYF
cdr3_nt: TGCGCCAGCAGCCAAGAGGGGTGGGGGCCCACAGATACGCAGTATTTT

cdr3_length: 16
j_call: TRBJ2-1
d_call: .
clone_size: few
v_call: TRBV27
cdr3_aa: CASSLGRQKVYNEQFF
cdr3_nt: TGTGCCAGCAGTTTAGGGAGGCAGAAAGTTTACAATGAGCAGTTCTTC

cdr3_length: 13
j_call: TRBJ2-5
d_call: .
clone_size: .
v_call: TRBV18
cdr3_aa: CASSPLAGETQYF
cdr3_nt: TGTGCCAGCTCACCACTAGCTGGGGAGACCCAGTACTTC